This is a list of T cell receptor beta chains from one sample in a study of cytomegalovirus exposure and HLA in healthy donors. Clones were sequenced by immunoSEQ multiplex PCR, and TCRdb holds only the in-frame ones, with some missing. The sample has 130,000 to 150,000 clones; about 80% are singletons. The sequenced material came from PBMCs. Source of these receptors: a male donor in good health and CMV-seronegative. The CDR3 runs from the conserved cysteine through the conserved F or W. A D gene is named only where the DNA matches it firmly. Clone sizes are given selectively: once, few, many, or a class where the clone is expanded.

NA,TRBJ2-7,NA,TRBV11-2,CASGQSLYEQYF,TGTGCCAGCGGACAGTCGCTCTACGAGCAGTACTTC
TRBD2,TRBJ2-7,NA,TRBV10-2,CASTQGVAGAYEQYF,TGCGCCAGCACTCAAGGGGTAGCGGGGGCGTACGAGCAGTACTTC
TRBD1,TRBJ1-3,NA,TRBV10-3,CAISESTRTGGRGNTIYF,TGTGCCATCAGTGAGTCGACTCGGACAGGCGGTCGAGGAAACACCATATATTTT
TRBD1,TRBJ1-1,once,TRBV4-3,CASSQAKGGSAFF,TGCGCCAGCAGCCAAGCGAAAGGGGGCTCAGCTTTCTTT
TRBD1,TRBJ1-4,NA,TRBV7-9,CASSLVTGGPNEKLFF,TGTGCCAGCAGCTTAGTAACAGGGGGCCCTAATGAAAAACTGTTTTTT
NA,TRBJ2-3,NA,TRBV6-5,CASSFLQWGESDTQYF,TGTGCCAGCAGTTTCTTACAGTGGGGAGAGTCAGATACGCAGTATTTT
TRBD1,TRBJ1-2,NA,TRBV7-6,CASSSSTGGRANYGYTF,TGTGCCAGCAGCTCATCGACAGGGGGGAGAGCTAACTATGGCTACACCTTC
TRBD2,TRBJ2-1,NA,TRBV4-3,CASSQDLGGGVNEQFF,TGCGCCAGCAGCCAAGATCTAGGCGGGGGAGTTAATGAGCAGTTCTTC
TRBD2,TRBJ2-5,NA,TRBV7-2,CASSLATSGGIVQETQYF,TGTGCCAGCAGCTTAGCCACTAGCGGGGGGATAGTCCAAGAGACCCAGTACTTC
NA,TRBJ1-2,NA,TRBV19,CASTTGPYGYTF,TGTGCCAGCACAACAGGGCCTTATGGCTACACCTTC
TRBD1,TRBJ1-1,NA,TRBV5-4,CASSSGQARGGTWNTEAFF,TGTGCCAGCAGCTCGGGACAGGCCAGAGGGGGGACGTGGAACACTGAAGCTTTCTTT
NA,TRBJ2-3,NA,TRBV11-3,CASSFGQGLTDTQYF,TGTGCCAGCAGCTTCGGGCAGGGTTTAACAGATACGCAGTATTTT
TRBD2,TRBJ2-7,NA,TRBV7-2,CASTLPLVAGGREQYF,TGTGCCAGCACCCTCCCTTTGGTAGCGGGAGGTAGAGAGCAGTACTTC